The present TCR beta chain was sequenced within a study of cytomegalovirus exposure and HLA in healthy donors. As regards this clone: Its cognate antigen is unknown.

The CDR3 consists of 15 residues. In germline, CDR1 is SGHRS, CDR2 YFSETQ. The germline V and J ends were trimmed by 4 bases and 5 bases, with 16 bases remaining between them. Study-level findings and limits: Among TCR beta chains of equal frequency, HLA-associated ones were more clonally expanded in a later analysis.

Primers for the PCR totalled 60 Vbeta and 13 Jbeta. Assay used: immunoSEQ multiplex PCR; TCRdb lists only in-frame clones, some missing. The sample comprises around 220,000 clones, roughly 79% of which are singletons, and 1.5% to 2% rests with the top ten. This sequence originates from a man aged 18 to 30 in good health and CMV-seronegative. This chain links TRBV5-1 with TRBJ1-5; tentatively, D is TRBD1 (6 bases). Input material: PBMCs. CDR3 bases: TGCGCCAGCAGCGTCAGGGGAGGGTACGATCAGCCCCAGCATTTT. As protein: CASSVRGGYDQPQHF.